This TCR beta chain is from a study of blood T cell repertoires in COVID-19. Profiling relied on immunoSEQ multiplex PCR, and the TCRdb table lists in-frame clones only, not all of them. The repertoire holds a few hundred thousand clones, with 89% as singletons. The CDR3 is 15 residues long. Germline CDR1 GTSNPN, CDR2 SVGIG (reference sequence). Trimming at V came to 1 base and at J to 4 bases, leaving 4 bases not matched to a gene. Sequencing was done on a sample of peripheral blood. This sequence was found in a woman aged 25-40 years with COVID-19, enrolled during active disease. This chain joins TRBV30 and TRBJ2-3, with 11 bases matching TRBD2. CDR3 in amino acids: CAWSATSGVSDTQYF. In DNA form, the CDR3 reads TGTGCCTGGAGTGCGACTAGCGGGGTTTCAGATACGCAGTATTTT.